The 27 T cell receptor beta chains below all came from one sample that was sequenced in a study of blood T cell repertoires in COVID-19. Method: immunoSEQ multiplex PCR; TCRdb's copy keeps in-frame clones and lacks some. This table has about 210,000 clones, around 83% appearing once. The specimen sequenced was peripheral blood. The receptors were gathered from a woman aged 45-60 years with acute or convalescent COVID-19.

This clone has just a few counts. This chain uses TRBV28 with TRBJ2-3; D gene ambiguous. The germline CDR1 and CDR2 sequences are MDHEN and SYDVKM. The CDR3 is 14 amino acids. Trimming took 3 bases from V and 1 from J, leaving 8 bases between them. The CDR3 loop reads CASSFLSGTDTQYF. The CDR3 DNA is TGTGCCAGCAGTTTTTTGTCCGGCACAGATACGCAGTATTTT.

This chain links TRBV10-3 with TRBJ1-3; 10 bases align to TRBD1. The CDR3 has 16 residues. The germline CDR1 and CDR2 sequences are ENHRY and SYGVKD. V was clipped by 6 bases and J by 1 base; unmatched bases: 6. The chain's CDR3 is CAISGQGEWSGNTIYF. CDR3 in DNA: TGTGCCATCAGCGGACAGGGGGAATGGTCTGGAAACACCATATATTTT.

The chain recombines TRBV6-1 with TRBJ2-7; 7 bases match TRBD1. V lost 3 bases to trimming and J lost 0 bases; unmatched junction nucleotides: 5. The CDR3 loop spans 15 amino acids. Germline-derived CDR1 and CDR2 are MNHNS and SASEGT. This CDR3 reads CASSDRQGHSYEQYF. The CDR3 DNA reads as TGTGCCAGCAGTGATAGACAGGGTCACTCCTACGAGCAGTACTTC.

The chain recombines TRBV7-2 with TRBJ2-1; 7 bases align to TRBD2. The germline V gene has CDR1 SGHTA and CDR2 FQGNSA. This CDR3 spans 14 amino acids. The J segment lost 4 bases and the V segment lost 3 bases, leaving 3 bases of the junction unmatched. The CDR3 here is CASSFPGGYNEQFF. DNA of the CDR3: TGTGCCAGCAGCTTTCCGGGGGGATACAATGAGCAGTTCTTC.

CDR3 amino acids: CASSLSGGLGTIYF. The CDR3 DNA follows: TGTGCCAGCAGCCTCTCCGGCGGGTTGGGCACCATATATTTT. This chain joins TRBV5-4 and TRBJ1-3; no clear D. This CDR3 has 14 amino acids. V was shortened by 4 bases and J by 9 bases, with 17 bases between the two germline ends. The germline V gene encodes CDR1 SGHNT and CDR2 YYREEE (reference sequence).

The chain combines TRBV28 with TRBJ2-1; the match to TRBD2 covers 9 bases. This CDR3 is built from 15 residues. The V gene end was trimmed by 1 base and the J gene end by 10 bases; junction bases not matched to a gene: 8. CDR1 and CDR2 (germline): MDHEN, SYDVKM. This CDR3 is CASSLLGGGEEEQFF. CDR3 DNA: TGTGCCAGCAGTTTATTGGGCGGGGGGGAAGAGGAGCAGTTCTTC.

The chain links TRBV3-1 (or the pseudogene TRBV3-2) to TRBJ1-2; D perhaps matches TRBD1 (5 bases). The CDR3 length is 15 residues. Trimming left V 0 bases short and J 6 bases short, with 14 bases between. Germline V CDR1 and CDR2: LGHDT, YNNKEL (reference sequence). The CDR3 region is CASSQDWAGHHGYTF. For the CDR3, the DNA is TGTGCCAGCAGCCAAGATTGGGCAGGGCACCATGGCTACACCTTC.

The chain is built from TRBV14 and TRBJ2-1; 11 nucleotides align to TRBD2. The CDR3 sequence is 16 residues long. V lost 4 bases and J lost 6; bases outside the gene matches: 8. The germline V gene encodes CDR1 SGHDN and CDR2 FVKESK. The CDR3 DNA follows: TGTGCCAGCAGCCGCCTCGGGACTAGCGGACTCAATGAGCAGTTCTTC. It specifies CASSRLGTSGLNEQFF.

In DNA, the CDR3 is TGCAGTGCTGAAGAGAGTCGGCAGTACTTC. This sequence encodes CSAEESRQYF. The chain links TRBV20-1 to TRBJ2-7; D gene ambiguous. The CDR3 has 10 residues. Germline V CDR1 and CDR2: DFQATT, SNEGSKA (reference sequence). V was cut by 5 bases and J by 9 bases, with 11 bases left in between.

The rearrangement joins TRBV6-2 or TRBV6-3 to TRBJ2-2, with D possibly matching TRBD2 (6 bases). Germline assignment: CDR1 MNHEY and CDR2 SVGEGT. V lost 5 bases and J 0 bases, leaving 7 bases between the germline ends. The CDR3 is 14 amino acids. The chain's CDR3 is CASSRLANTGELFF. The CDR3 DNA reads TGTGCCAGCAGTCGACTAGCGAACACCGGGGAGCTGTTTTTT.

This clone showed up just a few times. This rearrangement joins TRBV7-9 to TRBJ2-7; TRBD1 matches at 9 bases. CDR1 and CDR2 from the germline V gene are SEHNR and FQNEAQ (reference sequence). V trimming: 5 bases; J trimming: 7 bases; junction bases outside the gene matches: 3. The CDR3 is made up of 12 amino acids. The CDR3 DNA reads TGTGCCAGCAGCCGCGGGACAGGGGAGCAGTACTTC. Protein: CASSRGTGEQYF.

The CDR3 sequence is CASSPRTDLSNQPQHF. The DNA for the CDR3 is TGTGCCAGCAGTCCCCGGACAGATTTGAGCAATCAGCCCCAGCATTTT. The rearrangement joins TRBV27 to TRBJ1-5; perhaps TRBD1 as D (6 bases). Germline-derived CDR1 and CDR2 are MNHEY and SMNVEV (reference sequence). V was cut by 5 bases and J by 1 base, with 15 bases left in between. The CDR3 has 16 residues.

This clone was seen more than once but under ten times. The chain recombines TRBV11-2 with TRBJ2-1; 9 bases are a match to TRBD1. The V gene's germline CDR1 is SGHAT and CDR2 FQNNGV. This CDR3 comprises 15 residues. V lost 8 bases to trimming and J lost 7 bases; unmatched junction nucleotides: 12. CDR3 coding DNA: TGTGCCAGCCAGCCGGGACAGGGTTTGGTAAATGAGCAGTTCTTC. This gives the protein CASQPGQGLVNEQFF.

This clone was seen just once. The gene calls are TRBV5-1 and TRBJ1-2; 8 bases are a match to TRBD1. The V and J ends lost 4 bases and 5 bases, in that order; junction bases with no gene match: 7. The CDR3 is 14 amino acids. Germline assignment: CDR1 SGHRS and CDR2 YFSETQ. The CDR3 nucleotides read TGCGCCAGCAGCGCGGTCGGGGACAGGTATGGCTACACCTTC. It codes for CASSAVGDRYGYTF.

V is TRBV12-3 or TRBV12-4 and J is TRBJ2-5; D perhaps matches TRBD1 (6 bases). This CDR3 has 12 amino acids. V dropped 4 bases and J dropped 4 bases, with 7 bases sitting between them. CDR3 nucleotide sequence: TGTGCCAGCAGTTGGACAGTAGAGACCCAGTACTTC. Protein product: CASSWTVETQYF.

The chain employs TRBV27 and TRBJ1-1, with D perhaps TRBD1 (6 bases). There are 15 residues in the CDR3. Germline values: CDR1 MNHEY, CDR2 SMNVEV (reference sequence). Trimming shortened V by 1 base and J by 3 bases, and 12 bases separated the two germline ends. This CDR3 reads CASSLWGGADTEAFF. As DNA, the CDR3 is TGTGCCAGCAGTTTATGGGGGGGGGCGGACACTGAAGCTTTCTTT.

In its sample, this clone was seen a few times. The chain has TRBV29-1 and TRBJ2-1, with 10 bases identical to TRBD2. Trimming took 6 bases from V and 9 from J; bases not matched to a gene: 14. Per germline, CDR1 SQVTM and CDR2 ANQGSEA. The CDR3 covers 15 residues. Here the CDR3 DNA reads TGCAGCGTGAGACAACACCTTTCTAGCGGGAGTGAGCAGTTCTTC. This sequence encodes CSVRQHLSSGSEQFF.

The V call is TRBV10-3, the J call TRBJ2-7, with a weak D call TRBD1 (5 bases). The CDR3 has 14 residues. V was cut by 4 bases and J by 5 bases, with 15 bases left in between. Germline CDR1 is ENHRY and CDR2 is SYGVKD. The CDR3 here is CAISVGRVTNEQYF. The DNA of the CDR3 is TGTGCCATCAGTGTCGGCAGGGTTACCAACGAGCAGTACTTC.

This sequence joins TRBV30 and TRBJ2-1; perhaps TRBD2 as D (6 bases). CDR1 is GTSNPN, CDR2 SVGIG, per germline (reference sequence). Trimming cost V 4 bases and J 0 bases, with 10 bases left between them. This CDR3 is 14 amino acids long. CDR3 loop: CAWTGVSSYNEQFF. DNA for the CDR3: TGTGCCTGGACGGGGGTAAGCTCCTACAATGAGCAGTTCTTC.

This clone was counted once. This chain uses TRBV20-1 with TRBJ1-6; TRBD1 is a possible D gene (6 bases). The CDR3 loop spans 18 amino acids. V was pared by 4 bases and J by 9 bases, with 28 bases between. CDR1 DFQATT and CDR2 SNEGSKA come from the germline V gene (reference sequence). DNA for the CDR3: TGCAGTGCTAATGACCCCCTCGGAGCAGCAGGGGATTCTTCACCCCTCCACTTT. It specifies CSANDPLGAAGDSSPLHF.

The rearrangement links TRBV6-5 to TRBJ1-2; no reliable D call. Germline CDR1 and CDR2: MNHEY and SVGAGI. Trimming removed 2 bases at V and 2 bases at J, with 6 bases between. CDR3 length equals 13 residues. CDR3 loop: CASSYGQNYGYTF. The CDR3 DNA sequence: TGTGCCAGCAGTTACGGGCAGAACTATGGCTACACCTTC.

In its sample, this clone was seen many times. This chain's CDR3 is CATSRGGSLSEAFF. Written as DNA, the CDR3 is TGTGCCACCAGCAGGGGAGGGTCCCTCTCTGAAGCTTTCTTT. The chain links TRBV15 to TRBJ1-1; D is unclear. The germline gives CDR1 LNHNV, CDR2 YYDKDF (reference sequence). V was shortened by 3 bases and J by 6 bases, with 14 bases between the two germline ends. The CDR3 is made up of 14 amino acids.

The rearrangement links TRBV10-3 to TRBJ2-3; possible D gene TRBD2, 6 bases. Germline CDR1 ENHRY, CDR2 SYGVKD. The CDR3 is made up of 13 amino acids. V lost 8 bases to trimming and J lost 0 bases, with 9 bases between them. The CDR3 sequence: CAIRGISTDTQYF. CDR3 nucleotides: TGTGCCATCCGGGGGATTAGCACAGATACGCAGTATTTT.

The gene calls are TRBV23-1 and TRBJ1-2, with D perhaps matching TRBD1 (5 bases). TRBV23-1 falls under the ORF class, with uncertain function. This CDR3 spans 14 amino acids. V gave up 0 bases and J gave up 8 bases, with 13 bases separating them. CDR3 protein: CASSQSPGRGGYTF. DNA of the CDR3: TGCGCCAGCAGTCAATCTCCCGGGCGGGGCGGCTACACCTTC.

This clone was observed once. The V and J genes are TRBV7-6 and TRBJ2-1; perhaps TRBD1 as D (6 bases). Trimming took 5 bases from V and 9 from J, leaving 23 bases between them. The CDR3 consists of 16 residues. Germline V gene data show CDR1 as SGHVS and CDR2 as FNYEAQ. CDR3 residues: CASSATGYRVGGEQFF. Here the CDR3 DNA reads TGTGCCAGCAGCGCCACAGGGTATCGGGTTGGGGGTGAGCAGTTCTTC. Full variable domain (remainder filled in from reference TRBV7-6 and TRBJ2-1): GAGVSQSPRYKVTKRGQDVALRCDPISGHVSLYWYRQALGQGPEFLTYFNYEAQQDKSGLPNDRFSAERPEGSISTLTIQRTEQRDSAMYRCASSATGYRVGGEQFFGPGTRLTVL.

The chain uses TRBV5-1 and TRBJ1-4, with unresolved D. The germline V gene has CDR1 SGHRS and CDR2 YFSETQ. Between the trimmed V and J ends, which lost 3 bases and 2 bases, there was a span of 11 bases. The CDR3 has 15 residues. The DNA of the CDR3 is TGCGCCAGCAGCTCACTAGGGTCTACTAATGAAAAACTGTTTTTT. Residues: CASSSLGSTNEKLFF.

The V gene is TRBV11-2, the J gene TRBJ2-7; 10 bases align to TRBD2. The CDR3 is made up of 14 amino acids. Germline-derived CDR1 and CDR2 are SGHAT and FQNNGV. The J segment lost 4 bases and the V segment lost 1 base, leaving 1 base of the junction unmatched. The CDR3 sequence: CASSLGAGGYEQYF. The DNA for the CDR3 is TGTGCCAGCAGCTTAGGAGCGGGGGGGTACGAGCAGTACTTC.